A single TCR beta chain is shown here with its context. Its antigen is undetermined. Terminally differentiated effector memory CD45RA+ cells were left out of the naive CD8 fraction, which was CD45RO-negative and positively selected for CCR7. Recent acute infections and vaccinations were absent in the healthy HIV-negative adult donors. Methods used by the authors: Because ImmunoSEQ provided only junction sequences with no quality scores, the filtering differed. Assay: immunoSEQ multiplex PCR; the TCRdb copy retains only in-frame clones and omits some. V and J calls and clone size are those listed in that table; D and trimming were worked out from the DNA. Of about 580,000 clones listed, 98% were seen once; the top ten hold approximately 0.3%. V lost 1 base and J lost 1, with 14 bases in between. Per the germline V gene, CDR1 is SQVTM and CDR2 is ANQGSEA. The CDR3 spans 16 residues. This record comes from a study of shared clonotypes between healthy human individuals.

Study conclusions and caveats: Even with large depth, rarefaction showed that sorted-subset sequencing was incomplete. The four-donor shared clonotypes exceeded non-shared clonotypes in generation probability, with non-shared ones scoring lower.

The chain carries TRBV29-1 and TRBJ2-1; D is possibly TRBD2 (5 bases). This TCR came from a man aged 25-45 years in good health. Material for sequencing was naive CD8+ T cells sorted from blood. CDR3: CSVEGSPTGSYNEQFF. The CDR3 nucleotides read TGCAGCGTTGAAGGTTCTCCGACGGGGTCCTACAATGAGCAGTTCTTC.